This record looks at one T cell receptor beta chain sequence and its context. Time point noted: after trial treatment. Treatment indicated: LDRT plus nivolumab, ipilimumab, low-dose cyclophosphamide and aspirin (RACIN trial). The data are from a study of low-dose radiotherapy and immunotherapy resistance in tumors. TRAV- and TRBV-specific primers were used for first-strand cDNA, which covered alpha and beta chains. PCR amplification of the TCRs was performed with Phusion for 20 PCR cycles, and it relied on a constant-region primer together with a V-primer adapter. TCRdb reprocessed the reads with MiXCR, giving one entry per CDR3 protein. In the table there are 30,000 or so distinct CDR3 sequences, approximately 49% of which are singletons. Germline CDR1 and CDR2: SGHNT and YYREEE (reference sequence). Trimming took 3 bases from V and 1 from J, leaving 6 bases between them. This CDR3 is built from 13 residues.

The sequenced sample was PBMCs, obtained after low-dose radiotherapy plus immunotherapy. V and J are TRBV5-4 and TRBJ2-3; tentatively, D is TRBD2 (6 bases). The receptor was isolated from a male donor with gallbladder cancer. CDR3: CASSCGGTDTQYF. The CDR3 nucleotides read TGTGCCAGCAGCTGCGGGGGCACAGATACGCAGTATTTT.